This T cell receptor (beta chain) was sequenced for a study of blood T cells in healthy people across ages. Study results and limitations: PBMC samples, being unsorted, prevented any conclusive comparison of naive and antigen-experienced cells.

On this clonotype: The antigen is undetermined.

A second PCR, run for about 7 to 11 cycles, used a sample-barcoded 5' primer plus a J-beta primer mix. One entry per CDR3 protein results from TCRdb running MiXCR on the 5' RACE reads. The repertoire holds some 640,000 distinct CDR3 sequences, roughly 49% seen once, with about a third in the top ten. The CDR3 extends over 14 amino acids. With 1 base clipped from V and 4 bases from J, the junction kept 3 bases outside the gene matches. Looked up from germline, CDR1 is LGHDT and CDR2 is YNNKEL (reference sequence). The source of this sequence is a woman aged 60-75 years in good health. Input material: blood. V and J are TRBV3-1 and TRBJ1-2, with 7 bases identical to TRBD1. CDR3 sequence: CASSQVTGAYGYTF. CDR3 nucleotide sequence: TGTGCCAGCAGCCAAGTAACAGGGGCCTATGGCTACACCTTC. The entire variable domain, with the rest obtained from reference TRBV3-1 and TRBJ1-2, is as follows: DTAVSQTPKYLVTQMGNDKSIKCEQNLGHDTMYWYKQDSKKFLKIMFSYNNKELIINETVPNRFSPKSPDKAHLNLHINSLELGDSAVYFCASSQVTGAYGYTFGSGTRLTVV.